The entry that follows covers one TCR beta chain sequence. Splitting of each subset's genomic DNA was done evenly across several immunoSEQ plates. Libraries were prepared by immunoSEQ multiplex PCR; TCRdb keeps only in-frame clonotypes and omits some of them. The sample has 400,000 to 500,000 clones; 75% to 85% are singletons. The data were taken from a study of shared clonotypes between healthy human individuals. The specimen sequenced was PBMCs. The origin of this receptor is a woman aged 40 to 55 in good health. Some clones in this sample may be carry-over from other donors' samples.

The CDR3 coding sequence is TGTGCCAGCAGGGGGGGGGCCTTCTCCTACGAGCAGTACTTC. This sequence encodes CASRGGAFSYEQYF. This chain uses TRBV6-1 with TRBJ2-5; D may be TRBD2 (7 bases). The end of the DNA aligns better with TRBJ2-7, so the J call may be wrong. CDR1 is MNHNS, CDR2 SASEGT, per germline. This CDR3 contains 14 residues.